This TCR beta chain was observed in a study of blood T cell repertoires in COVID-19. A note on this clone: This sample also contains other DNA sequences that code for the same CDR3.

Sequencing was performed with immunoSEQ multiplex PCR; in TCRdb, only in-frame clones are kept and a portion is missing. This table has approximately 440,000 clones, roughly 87% appearing once. This receptor was taken from a man in his late teens or twenties who had recovered from COVID-19. The sample was PBMCs or T cells enriched from blood (not recorded which).

The CDR3, as DNA: TGTGCCAGCAGCCAAGATCGGGGCTCTGGAAACACCATATATTTT. Residues: CASSQDRGSGNTIYF. The chain is built from TRBV3-1 (or the pseudogene TRBV3-2) and TRBJ1-3, with D hard to call. Germline V gives CDR1 LGHDT, CDR2 YNNKEL (reference sequence). V was clipped by 0 bases and J by 0 bases, with 6 bases between them. CDR3 length equals 15 residues.